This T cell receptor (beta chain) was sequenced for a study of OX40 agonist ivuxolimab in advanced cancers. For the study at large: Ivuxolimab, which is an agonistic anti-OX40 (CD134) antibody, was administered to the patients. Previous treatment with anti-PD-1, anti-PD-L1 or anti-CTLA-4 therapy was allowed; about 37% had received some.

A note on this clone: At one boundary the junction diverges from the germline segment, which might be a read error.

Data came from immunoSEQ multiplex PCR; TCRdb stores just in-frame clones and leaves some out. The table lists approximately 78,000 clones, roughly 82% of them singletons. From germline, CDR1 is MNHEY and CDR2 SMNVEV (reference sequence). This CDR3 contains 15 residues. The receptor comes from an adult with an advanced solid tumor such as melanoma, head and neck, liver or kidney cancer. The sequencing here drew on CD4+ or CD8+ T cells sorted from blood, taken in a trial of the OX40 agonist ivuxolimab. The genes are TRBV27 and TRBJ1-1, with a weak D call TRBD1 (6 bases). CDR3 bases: TGTGCCAGCAGCTTATCCCCAGGGGTGAACACTGAAGCTTTCTTT. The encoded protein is CASSLSPGVNTEAFF.